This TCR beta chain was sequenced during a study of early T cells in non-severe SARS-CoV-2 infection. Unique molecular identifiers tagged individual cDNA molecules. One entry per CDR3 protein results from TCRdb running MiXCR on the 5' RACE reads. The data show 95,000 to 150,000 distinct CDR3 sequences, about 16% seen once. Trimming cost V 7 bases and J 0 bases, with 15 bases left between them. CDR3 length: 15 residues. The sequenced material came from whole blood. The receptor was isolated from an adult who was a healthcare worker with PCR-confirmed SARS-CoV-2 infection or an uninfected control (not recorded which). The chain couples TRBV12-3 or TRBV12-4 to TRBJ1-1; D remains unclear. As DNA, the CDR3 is TGTGCCAGCATCCGTATGGTCAGAGTGAACACTGAAGCTTTCTTT. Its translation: CASIRMVRVNTEAFF.